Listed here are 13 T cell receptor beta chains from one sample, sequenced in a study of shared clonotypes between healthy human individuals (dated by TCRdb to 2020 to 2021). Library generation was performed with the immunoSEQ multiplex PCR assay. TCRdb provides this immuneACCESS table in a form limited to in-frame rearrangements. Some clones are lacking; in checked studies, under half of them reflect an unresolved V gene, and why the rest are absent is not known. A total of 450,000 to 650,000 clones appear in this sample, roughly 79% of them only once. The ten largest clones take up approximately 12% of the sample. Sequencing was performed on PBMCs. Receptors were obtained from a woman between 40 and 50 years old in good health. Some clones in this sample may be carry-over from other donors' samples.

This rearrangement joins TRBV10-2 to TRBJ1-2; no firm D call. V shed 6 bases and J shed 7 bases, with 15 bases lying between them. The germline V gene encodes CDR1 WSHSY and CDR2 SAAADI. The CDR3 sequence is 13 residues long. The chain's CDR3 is CASRDATLGGYTF. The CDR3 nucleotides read TGCGCCAGCAGGGACGCCACGTTGGGTGGCTACACCTTC.

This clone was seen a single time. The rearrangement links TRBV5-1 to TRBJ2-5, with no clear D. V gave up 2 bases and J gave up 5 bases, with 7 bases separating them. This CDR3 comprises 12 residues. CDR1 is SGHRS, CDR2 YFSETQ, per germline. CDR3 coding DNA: TGCGCCAGCAGCTTTCGTGAGGAGACCCAGTACTTC. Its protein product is CASSFREETQYF.

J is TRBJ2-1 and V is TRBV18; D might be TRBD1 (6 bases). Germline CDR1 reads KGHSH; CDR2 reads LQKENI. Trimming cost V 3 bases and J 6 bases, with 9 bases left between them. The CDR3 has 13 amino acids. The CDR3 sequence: CASSPQGRNEQFF. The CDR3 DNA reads TGTGCCAGCTCACCCCAGGGGCGCAATGAGCAGTTCTTC.

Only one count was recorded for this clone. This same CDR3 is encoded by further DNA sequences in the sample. This chain's CDR3 is CASSPGTASYEQYF. CDR3 sequence (DNA): TGTGCCAGCTCACCAGGGACAGCATCCTACGAGCAGTACTTC. The chain joins TRBV18 to TRBJ2-7, with TRBD1 identical over 7 bases. V shed 2 bases, J shed 1 base, and the junction held 2 bases outside the gene matches. The CDR3 spans 14 residues. The germline gives CDR1 KGHSH, CDR2 LQKENI.

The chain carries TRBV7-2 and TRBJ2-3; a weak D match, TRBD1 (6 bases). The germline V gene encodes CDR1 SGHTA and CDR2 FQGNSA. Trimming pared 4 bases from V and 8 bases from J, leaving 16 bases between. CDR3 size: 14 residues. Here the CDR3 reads CASSSLGTIVTQYF. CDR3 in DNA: TGTGCCAGCAGCTCCTTGGGGACAATCGTTACGCAGTATTTT.

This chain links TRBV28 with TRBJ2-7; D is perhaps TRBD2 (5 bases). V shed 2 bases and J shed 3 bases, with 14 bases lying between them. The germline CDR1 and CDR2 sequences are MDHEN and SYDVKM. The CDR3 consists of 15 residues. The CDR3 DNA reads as TGTGCCAGCAGTTTAGGGGAGTCATATGACTACGAGCAGTACTTC. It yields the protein CASSLGESYDYEQYF. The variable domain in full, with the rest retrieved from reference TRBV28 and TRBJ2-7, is DVKVTQSSRYLVKRTGEKVFLECVQDMDHENMFWYRQDPGLGLRLIYFSYDVKMKEKGDIPEGYSVSREKKERFSLILESASTNQTSMYLCASSLGESYDYEQYFGPGTRLTVT.

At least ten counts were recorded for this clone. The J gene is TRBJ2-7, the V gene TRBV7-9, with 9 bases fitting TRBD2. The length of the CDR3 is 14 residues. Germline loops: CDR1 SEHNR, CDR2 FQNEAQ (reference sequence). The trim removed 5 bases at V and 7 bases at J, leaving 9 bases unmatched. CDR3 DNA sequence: TGTGCCAGCAGCCCCGGGGTAGCGGGAGAGGAGCAGTACTTC. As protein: CASSPGVAGEEQYF. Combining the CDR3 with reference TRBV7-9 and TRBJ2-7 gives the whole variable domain DTGVSQNPRHKITKRGQNVTFRCDPISEHNRLYWYRQTLGQGPEFLTYFQNEAQLEKSRLLSDRFSAERPKGSFSTLEIQRTEQGDSAMYLCASSPGVAGEEQYFGPGTRLTVT.

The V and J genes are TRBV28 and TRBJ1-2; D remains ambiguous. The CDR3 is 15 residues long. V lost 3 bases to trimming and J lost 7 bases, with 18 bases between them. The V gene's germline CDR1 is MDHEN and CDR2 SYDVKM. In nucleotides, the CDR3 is TGTGCCAGCAGTTTTGTCCAGAGGCCCTTATCTGGCTACACCTTC. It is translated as CASSFVQRPLSGYTF.

In DNA, the CDR3 is TGCGCCAGCAAGGGGGGGAGCTCCTACGAGCAGTACTTC. Its translation: CASKGGSSYEQYF. The rearrangement joins TRBV10-2 to TRBJ2-7; D might be TRBD2 (7 bases). The V gene lost 7 bases and the J gene lost 0 bases, with 10 bases spanning the gap. CDR3 size: 13 residues. Germline assignment: CDR1 WSHSY and CDR2 SAAADI.

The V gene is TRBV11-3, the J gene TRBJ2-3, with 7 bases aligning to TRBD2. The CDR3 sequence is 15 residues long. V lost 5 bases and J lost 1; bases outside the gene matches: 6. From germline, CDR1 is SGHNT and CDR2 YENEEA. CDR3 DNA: TGTGCCAGCAGCCAAGGCCTAGCGGGCACAGATACGCAGTATTTT. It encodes CASSQGLAGTDTQYF.

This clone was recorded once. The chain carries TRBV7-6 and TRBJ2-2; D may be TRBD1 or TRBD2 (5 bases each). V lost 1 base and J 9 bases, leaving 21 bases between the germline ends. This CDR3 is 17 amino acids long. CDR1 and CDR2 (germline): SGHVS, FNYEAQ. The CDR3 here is CASSLVYQRTGDRELFF. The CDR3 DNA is TGTGCCAGCAGCTTAGTATACCAAAGGACCGGGGACCGGGAGCTGTTTTTT.

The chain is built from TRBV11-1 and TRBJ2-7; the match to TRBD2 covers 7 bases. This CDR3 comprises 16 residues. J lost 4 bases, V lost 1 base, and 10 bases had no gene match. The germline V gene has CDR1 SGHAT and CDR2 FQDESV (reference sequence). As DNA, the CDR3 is TGTGCCAGCAGCTTAGTCGCGGGAGCGATCCTATACGAGCAGTACTTC. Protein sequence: CASSLVAGAILYEQYF.

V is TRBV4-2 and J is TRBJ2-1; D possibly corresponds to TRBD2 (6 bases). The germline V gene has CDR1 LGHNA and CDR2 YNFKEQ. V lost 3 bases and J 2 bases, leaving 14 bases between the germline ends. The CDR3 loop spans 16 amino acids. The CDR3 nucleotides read TGTGCCAGCAGCCAGGAGCTAGCGAGCCCCTACAATGAGCAGTTCTTC. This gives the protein CASSQELASPYNEQFF.